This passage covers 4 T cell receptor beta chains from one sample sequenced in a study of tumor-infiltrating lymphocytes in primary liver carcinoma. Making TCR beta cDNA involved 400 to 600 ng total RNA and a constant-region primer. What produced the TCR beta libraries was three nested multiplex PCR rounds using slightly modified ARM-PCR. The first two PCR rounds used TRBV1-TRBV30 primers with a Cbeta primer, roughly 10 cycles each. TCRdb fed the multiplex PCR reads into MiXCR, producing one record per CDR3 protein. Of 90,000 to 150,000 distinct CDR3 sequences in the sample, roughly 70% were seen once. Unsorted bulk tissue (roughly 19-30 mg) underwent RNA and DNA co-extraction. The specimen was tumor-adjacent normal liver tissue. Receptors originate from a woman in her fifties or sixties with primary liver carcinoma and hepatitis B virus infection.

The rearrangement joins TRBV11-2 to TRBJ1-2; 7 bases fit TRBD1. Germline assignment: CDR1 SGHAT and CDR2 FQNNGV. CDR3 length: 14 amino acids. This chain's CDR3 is CPISLETGNVGYTF. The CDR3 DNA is TGTCCCATCAGCTTAGAGACAGGGAACGTAGGCTACACCTTC.

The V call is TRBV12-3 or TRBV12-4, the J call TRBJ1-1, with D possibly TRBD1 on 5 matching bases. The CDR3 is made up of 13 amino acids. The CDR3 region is CSITLLGGTEAFF. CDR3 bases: TGTTCCATCACCCTCCTGGGGGGCACTGAAGCTTTCTTT.

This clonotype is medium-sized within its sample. The CDR3 sequence: CASSLYLAGLWYF. The CDR3 DNA is TGTGCCAGCAGCTTATACCTAGCGGGATTATGGTACTTC. This rearrangement joins TRBV11-1 to TRBJ2-7; the match to TRBD2 covers 9 bases. CDR3 length: 13 amino acids. Germline lookup yields CDR1 SGHAT and CDR2 FQDESV (reference sequence). Trimming at V came to 2 bases and at J to 12 bases, leaving 8 bases not matched to a gene.

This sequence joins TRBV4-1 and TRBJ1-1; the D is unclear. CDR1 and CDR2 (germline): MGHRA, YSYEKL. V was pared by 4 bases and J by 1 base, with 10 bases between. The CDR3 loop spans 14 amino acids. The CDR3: CASSLRQSNTEAFF. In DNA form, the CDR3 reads TGCGCCAGCAGCCTAAGGCAATCGAACACTGAAGCTTTCTTT.